A selection of T cell receptor beta chains follows, all from one sample in a study of blood T cell repertoires in COVID-19. Generated by immunoSEQ multiplex PCR, the TCRdb table keeps only in-frame clones and is missing some. Altogether about 200,000 clones are present, around 81% being singletons, with the ten largest covering about 0.95%. The sequenced material came from peripheral blood. The receptors originated from a man aged 55 to 70 with COVID-19, enrolled during active disease. Both conserved end residues are part of each CDR3. Each record gives: J gene, D gene, clone size, V gene, CDR3 DNA, CDR3 protein. A D gene is named only where the DNA matches it firmly. Rows give clone size only sometimes, using once, few, many, or a class for an expanded clone.

j_gene: TRBJ1-1; d_gene: NA; abundance: NA; v_gene: TRBV28; CDR3nt: TGTGCCAGCAGTGTTACCGGGACACCTTATGAAGCTTTCTTT; CDR3aa: CASSVTGTPYEAFF
j_gene: TRBJ1-6; d_gene: NA; abundance: few; v_gene: TRBV9; CDR3nt: TGTGCCAGCAGCACGCGGGACGGCTCCTTCTATAATTCACCCCTCCACTTT; CDR3aa: CASSTRDGSFYNSPLHF
j_gene: TRBJ1-6; d_gene: NA; abundance: NA; v_gene: TRBV2; CDR3nt: TGTGCCAGCAGTGACAACAGGGAAGCTGGTTTTGGCCCCCTCCACTTT; CDR3aa: CASSDNREAGFGPLHF
j_gene: TRBJ1-6; d_gene: NA; abundance: NA; v_gene: TRBV18; CDR3nt: TGTGCCAGCTCACCAGCAGGCTACAATAATTCACCCCTCCACTTT; CDR3aa: CASSPAGYNNSPLHF
j_gene: TRBJ2-1; d_gene: TRBD2; abundance: NA; v_gene: TRBV27; CDR3nt: TGTGCCAGCAGCCCAATGGGACTAGCGGGAGGGCAGAATGAGCAGTTCTTC; CDR3aa: CASSPMGLAGGQNEQFF
j_gene: TRBJ2-7; d_gene: NA; abundance: NA; v_gene: TRBV25-1; CDR3nt: TGTGCCAGCACCCAACAGGGACCGAGAGGGGAGCAGTACTTC; CDR3aa: CASTQQGPRGEQYF
j_gene: TRBJ2-3; d_gene: NA; abundance: NA; v_gene: TRBV3-1/TRBV3-2; CDR3nt: TGTGCCAGCAGCCAAGATCTGCGCGAGTACGGCACAGATACGCAGTATTTT; CDR3aa: CASSQDLREYGTDTQYF
j_gene: TRBJ2-1; d_gene: NA; abundance: NA; v_gene: TRBV21-1; CDR3nt: TGTGCCAGCAGCAAAGAAAAGGCAGGGGGCTTCTCTAGGTACAATGAGCAGTTCTTC; CDR3aa: CASSKEKAGGFSRYNEQFF
j_gene: TRBJ2-1; d_gene: TRBD1; abundance: once; v_gene: TRBV18; CDR3nt: TGTGCCAGCTCACCACCGATAAGGGGGCTAGGGAATGAGCAGTTCTTC; CDR3aa: CASSPPIRGLGNEQFF
j_gene: TRBJ2-1; d_gene: NA; abundance: NA; v_gene: TRBV5-1; CDR3nt: TGCGCCAGCAGCTTGGTACCGGGAGTGGATGAGCAGTTCTTC; CDR3aa: CASSLVPGVDEQFF
j_gene: TRBJ2-1; d_gene: NA; abundance: once; v_gene: TRBV29-1; CDR3nt: TGCAGCGTAGCCCGACAGTACTCCTACAATGAGCAGTTCTTC; CDR3aa: CSVARQYSYNEQFF
j_gene: TRBJ2-1; d_gene: NA; abundance: NA; v_gene: TRBV24-1; CDR3nt: TGTGCCACCAGTGTAGTAAATGAGCAGTTCTTC; CDR3aa: CATSVVNEQFF
j_gene: TRBJ2-5; d_gene: TRBD2; abundance: NA; v_gene: TRBV7-9; CDR3nt: TGTGCCAGCAGCTCCGGACTAGCGGGGTACTTC; CDR3aa: CASSSGLAGYF
j_gene: TRBJ2-2; d_gene: NA; abundance: NA; v_gene: TRBV7-9; CDR3nt: TGTGCCAGCACCCAGGGCCTACCGAACACCGGGGAGCTGTTTTTT; CDR3aa: CASTQGLPNTGELFF
j_gene: TRBJ1-2; d_gene: NA; abundance: NA; v_gene: TRBV4-2; CDR3nt: TGTGCCAGCAGCGGAGAGATCCGGGGTGGTTATGGCTACACCTTC; CDR3aa: CASSGEIRGGYGYTF
j_gene: TRBJ2-2; d_gene: NA; abundance: NA; v_gene: TRBV4-2; CDR3nt: TGTGCCAGCAGCCAAGATGTGGTAGCGGACAACACCGGGGAGCTGTTTTTT; CDR3aa: CASSQDVVADNTGELFF
j_gene: TRBJ2-7; d_gene: TRBD2; abundance: NA; v_gene: TRBV29-1; CDR3nt: TGCAGCGTCGAACTAGCGGGAGGATTCTACGAGCAGTACTTC; CDR3aa: CSVELAGGFYEQYF
j_gene: TRBJ2-1; d_gene: NA; abundance: once; v_gene: TRBV9; CDR3nt: TGTGCCAGCAGCGTTACTAGCCCGGTTAGTTACAATGAGCAGTTCTTC; CDR3aa: CASSVTSPVSYNEQFF
j_gene: TRBJ2-2; d_gene: NA; abundance: few; v_gene: TRBV7-2; CDR3nt: TGTGCCAGCTCAAGGGGGGGGAACACCGGGGAGCTGTTTTTT; CDR3aa: CASSRGGNTGELFF
j_gene: TRBJ1-2; d_gene: NA; abundance: NA; v_gene: TRBV30; CDR3nt: TGTGCCTGGAGTCCGGCATCGTCAGGGGTTTTCGGCTACACCTTC; CDR3aa: CAWSPASSGVFGYTF
j_gene: TRBJ1-1; d_gene: NA; abundance: once; v_gene: TRBV29-1; CDR3nt: TGCAGCGTTGGCCCAGGGGTCGGCACTGAAGCTTTCTTT; CDR3aa: CSVGPGVGTEAFF
j_gene: TRBJ1-2; d_gene: NA; abundance: NA; v_gene: TRBV7-9; CDR3nt: TGTGCCAGCAGCTTCGGTCAGGCCAATGGCTACACCTTC; CDR3aa: CASSFGQANGYTF
j_gene: TRBJ2-2; d_gene: TRBD1; abundance: NA; v_gene: TRBV10-3; CDR3nt: TGTGCCATCAGTGATAGGAGACAGGGGAACACCGGGGAGCTGTTTTTT; CDR3aa: CAISDRRQGNTGELFF
j_gene: TRBJ1-1; d_gene: NA; abundance: NA; v_gene: TRBV9; CDR3nt: TGTGCCAGCAGCGTACAACAGACATACCCAATGAACACTGAAGCTTTCTTT; CDR3aa: CASSVQQTYPMNTEAFF
j_gene: TRBJ2-2; d_gene: TRBD2; abundance: NA; v_gene: TRBV3-1/TRBV3-2; CDR3nt: TGTGCCAGCAGCCAAGGGGGACTAGCGGTCACCGGGGAGCTGTTTTTT; CDR3aa: CASSQGGLAVTGELFF
j_gene: TRBJ1-1; d_gene: NA; abundance: NA; v_gene: TRBV10-3; CDR3nt: TGTGCCATCAGTTGGAGCGGGACTGAAGCTTTCTTT; CDR3aa: CAISWSGTEAFF
j_gene: TRBJ2-6; d_gene: TRBD2; abundance: NA; v_gene: TRBV19; CDR3nt: TGTGCCAGTAGTCAGCGGGAGGGCCGGGTTGGGGCCAACGTCCTGACTTTC; CDR3aa: CASSQREGRVGANVLTF
j_gene: TRBJ1-1; d_gene: NA; abundance: once; v_gene: TRBV5-4; CDR3nt: TGTGCCAGCAGCTTGAAACAGACGAACACTGAAGCTTTCTTT; CDR3aa: CASSLKQTNTEAFF
j_gene: TRBJ2-3; d_gene: TRBD2; abundance: NA; v_gene: TRBV7-2; CDR3nt: TGTGCCAGCAGCTTACGGACTAGCGGCAGGTCGAATACGCAGTATTTT; CDR3aa: CASSLRTSGRSNTQYF
j_gene: TRBJ1-6; d_gene: NA; abundance: NA; v_gene: TRBV10-3; CDR3nt: TGTGCCATCAGTGACCTGGAACAGGGCGGTTCACCCCTCCACTTT; CDR3aa: CAISDLEQGGSPLHF
j_gene: TRBJ1-2; d_gene: TRBD1; abundance: NA; v_gene: TRBV6-6; CDR3nt: TGTGCCAGCAGTTACGTGAACAGGGGGCATGGCTACACCTTC; CDR3aa: CASSYVNRGHGYTF
j_gene: TRBJ1-5; d_gene: TRBD1; abundance: NA; v_gene: TRBV19; CDR3nt: TGTGCCAGTAGTGGGCTCGCAGGGGGTGATAGCAATCAGCCCCAGCATTTT; CDR3aa: CASSGLAGGDSNQPQHF
j_gene: TRBJ1-4; d_gene: NA; abundance: NA; v_gene: TRBV10-3; CDR3nt: TGTGCCATCAAGCCCTCAGGGCAGGGAGAAAAACTGTTTTTT; CDR3aa: CAIKPSGQGEKLFF
j_gene: TRBJ1-4; d_gene: NA; abundance: NA; v_gene: TRBV7-2; CDR3nt: TGTGCCAGCAGCTTAGCCGGGGGGGGCTTATCTGAAAAACTGTTTTTT; CDR3aa: CASSLAGGGLSEKLFF
j_gene: TRBJ1-4; d_gene: NA; abundance: NA; v_gene: TRBV7-8; CDR3nt: TGTGCCAGCAGCCAACCGGGTACTAATGAAAAACTGTTTTTT; CDR3aa: CASSQPGTNEKLFF
j_gene: TRBJ2-7; d_gene: NA; abundance: NA; v_gene: TRBV3-1/TRBV3-2; CDR3nt: TGTGCCAGCAGCCAAGAAAGGGGCAGGGGCGAGCAGTACTTC; CDR3aa: CASSQERGRGEQYF
j_gene: TRBJ2-3; d_gene: NA; abundance: NA; v_gene: TRBV29-1; CDR3nt: TGCAGCGTTGGAGGGAGACCCACAGATACGCAGTATTTT; CDR3aa: CSVGGRPTDTQYF
j_gene: TRBJ2-3; d_gene: TRBD2; abundance: few; v_gene: TRBV5-4; CDR3nt: TGTGCCAGCAGCTGGGCGGGAGGAACAGATACGCAGTATTTT; CDR3aa: CASSWAGGTDTQYF
j_gene: TRBJ1-4; d_gene: TRBD1; abundance: NA; v_gene: TRBV10-3; CDR3nt: TGTGCCATCAGTAATCCGACAGGGCGGTCGGCTAATGAAAAACTGTTTTTT; CDR3aa: CAISNPTGRSANEKLFF
j_gene: TRBJ2-7; d_gene: NA; abundance: NA; v_gene: TRBV6-5; CDR3nt: TGTGCCAGCAGTTCCCCCTTAGCGGCCTACGAGCAGTACTTC; CDR3aa: CASSSPLAAYEQYF
j_gene: TRBJ1-5; d_gene: TRBD1; abundance: NA; v_gene: TRBV6-1; CDR3nt: TGTGCCAGCAGTGATTTGAGGACAGGGGCGAATCAGCCCCAGCATTTT; CDR3aa: CASSDLRTGANQPQHF
j_gene: TRBJ2-2; d_gene: NA; abundance: NA; v_gene: TRBV24-1; CDR3nt: TGTGCCACCAGTGATCGCCAGGTGAACACCGGGGAGCTGTTTTTT; CDR3aa: CATSDRQVNTGELFF
j_gene: TRBJ1-6; d_gene: NA; abundance: NA; v_gene: TRBV19; CDR3nt: TGTGCCAGTAGTATAGGTAGGGGAAATTCACCCCTCCACTTT; CDR3aa: CASSIGRGNSPLHF
j_gene: TRBJ2-7; d_gene: NA; abundance: NA; v_gene: TRBV11-3; CDR3nt: TGTGCCAGCAGCATGACAGGAAAGCCCTACGAGCAGTACTTC; CDR3aa: CASSMTGKPYEQYF
j_gene: TRBJ2-1; d_gene: TRBD1; abundance: NA; v_gene: TRBV7-6; CDR3nt: TGTGCCAGCAGCTCGACAGGGGAACGCTACAATGAGCAGTTCTTC; CDR3aa: CASSSTGERYNEQFF
j_gene: TRBJ2-7; d_gene: TRBD1; abundance: NA; v_gene: TRBV13; CDR3nt: TGTGCCAGCAGCTTACCCGCGACAGGGATCAGGGACGAGCAGTACTTC; CDR3aa: CASSLPATGIRDEQYF
j_gene: TRBJ2-5; d_gene: NA; abundance: NA; v_gene: TRBV10-3; CDR3nt: TGTGCCATCAGCTTCCGGGGAACCGAAGTGGAGACCCAGTACTTC; CDR3aa: CAISFRGTEVETQYF
j_gene: TRBJ1-6; d_gene: TRBD1; abundance: NA; v_gene: TRBV9; CDR3nt: TGTGCCAGCAGCGTAGACACAGGGGGGCATTCACCCCTCCACTTT; CDR3aa: CASSVDTGGHSPLHF
j_gene: TRBJ2-7; d_gene: TRBD2; abundance: NA; v_gene: TRBV28; CDR3nt: TGTGCCAGCAGTTTCCCGGGAGGGTACGAGCAGTACTTC; CDR3aa: CASSFPGGYEQYF
j_gene: TRBJ1-1; d_gene: NA; abundance: NA; v_gene: TRBV6-1; CDR3nt: TGTGCCAGCAGTGAACAGGGGTTGGCTGAAGCTTTCTTT; CDR3aa: CASSEQGLAEAFF
j_gene: TRBJ1-1; d_gene: NA; abundance: once; v_gene: TRBV2; CDR3nt: TGTGCCAGCAGAGCTAACCTGTGGAACACTGAAGCTTTCTTT; CDR3aa: CASRANLWNTEAFF